These 23 T cell receptor beta chains were all obtained from the same sample, sequenced in a study of CD8 T cells in Susac syndrome. With random hexamers, reverse transcription was performed on roughly 0.5 to 1 ug of RNA. TCRdb reprocessed the immunoSEQ multiplex PCR reads via MiXCR and lists one record per CDR3 protein. There are 300,000 or so distinct CDR3 sequences in the sample; just over 90% occur only once, and about 0.063% lies in the top ten. Sequenced input: CD4+ T cells from PBMCs. These TCRs come from a human donor with multiple sclerosis.

The rearrangement links TRBV30 to TRBJ1-6, with a tentative D call TRBD1 (5 bases). CDR3 length equals 13 residues. The germline V gene has CDR1 GTSNPN and CDR2 SVGIG (reference sequence). With 3 bases removed from V and 10 bases from J, the gap between germline ends came to 13 bases. The CDR3 bases are TGTGCCTGGAGCGAAAGCAGGGACTCACCCCTCCACTTT. Its protein product is CAWSESRDSPLHF.

The chain uses TRBV19 and TRBJ1-2, with 8 bases that match TRBD1. Germline V lookup: CDR1 LNHDA, CDR2 SQIVND (reference sequence). With 5 bases clipped from V and 3 bases from J, the junction kept 8 bases outside the gene matches. This CDR3 contains 15 residues. The CDR3 sequence is CASSPQGDRHYGYTF. As DNA, the CDR3 is TGTGCCAGTAGTCCTCAGGGGGACAGGCACTATGGCTACACCTTC.

V is TRBV2 and J is TRBJ2-5; no reliable D call. CDR3 length equals 14 residues. With 10 bases removed from V and 1 base from J, the gap between germline ends came to 16 bases. Per germline, CDR1 SNHLY and CDR2 FYNNEI. CDR3 nucleotide sequence: TGTGCCACATCCCCCACCAGTGTCCAAGAGACCCAGTACTTC. Translated, it gives CATSPTSVQETQYF.

The V and J genes are TRBV27 and TRBJ2-7, with D possibly TRBD1 on 5 matching bases. Germline V CDR1 and CDR2: MNHEY, SMNVEV (reference sequence). The CDR3 runs 14 residues. V was cut by 4 bases and J by 5 bases, with 15 bases left in between. CDR3 sequence (DNA): TGTGCCAGCAGTTCTCAGGGTAGAAGGAACGAGCAGTACTTC. It encodes CASSSQGRRNEQYF.

The V call is TRBV9, the J call TRBJ2-3; 12 bases line up with TRBD2. J was trimmed by 6 bases and V by 0 bases; bases with no gene match: 2. CDR1 is SGDLS and CDR2 is YYNGEE in the germline V gene. CDR3 length: 15 amino acids. CDR3 sequence reads: CASSVVGTSGDTQYF. CDR3 in DNA: TGTGCCAGCAGCGTAGTAGGGACTAGCGGGGATACGCAGTATTTT.

This clonotype was found once. The chain combines TRBV6-5 with TRBJ1-1; D ambiguous. The CDR3 runs to 18 residues. Germline lookup yields CDR1 MNHEY and CDR2 SVGAGI. The V end lost 4 bases, the J end lost 4 bases, and 25 bases lay between the germline ends. CDR3 in DNA: TGTGCCAGCAGTTTCCGGTTTTGGCAGACTCAGCCGGGCACTGAAGCTTTCTTT. This gives the protein CASSFRFWQTQPGTEAFF.

Turning to this clonotype: One junction end disagrees with the germline gene, perhaps due to a read error. J is TRBJ1-1 and V is TRBV18; D is perhaps TRBD1 (6 bases). The CDR3 totals 14 residues. CDR1 KGHSH and CDR2 LQKENI come from the germline V gene. CDR3 in DNA: TGTGCCAGTTCACCGGGGGCTCAGGGCACTGAAGCTTTCTTT. This translates into CASSPGAQGTEAFF.

This chain links TRBV20-1 with TRBJ1-2; 8 bases are a match to TRBD1. Germline trimming cut 3 bases from V and 4 bases from J; bases unmatched to any gene: 1. Germline assignment: CDR1 DFQATT and CDR2 SNEGSKA (reference sequence). The CDR3 contains 12 residues. The chain's CDR3 is CSARTGAYGYTF. The CDR3 nucleotides read TGCAGTGCTAGGACAGGGGCCTATGGCTACACCTTC.

The chain uses TRBV19 and TRBJ2-7; 14 bases map to TRBD2. The germline gives CDR1 LNHDA, CDR2 SQIVND (reference sequence). The CDR3 runs to 19 residues. The junction had 18 bases not matched to a gene; V was cut back by 5 bases and J by 6 bases. The CDR3: CASSPSSGTSGSPSIEQYF. DNA for the CDR3: TGTGCCAGTAGTCCCTCTTCCGGGACTAGCGGGAGTCCCTCCATCGAGCAGTACTTC.

This clonotype was detected only once. This sequence joins TRBV30 and TRBJ1-5; D uncertain. Germline assignment: CDR1 GTSNPN and CDR2 SVGIG (reference sequence). The CDR3 loop spans 12 amino acids. The V gene lost 0 bases and the J gene lost 7 bases, with 7 bases spanning the gap. CDR3 amino acids: CAWSVREQPQHF. The CDR3, as DNA: TGTGCCTGGAGTGTACGGGAGCAGCCCCAGCATTTT. Filled out from reference TRBV30 and TRBJ1-5, the complete variable domain reads SQTIHQWPATLVQPVGSPLSLECTVEGTSNPNLYWYRQAAGRGLQLLFYSVGIGQISSEVPQNLSASRPQDRQFILSSKKLLLSDSGFYLCAWSVREQPQHFGDGTRLSIL.

J is TRBJ2-2 and V is TRBV19; D is ambiguous. The V end was cut by 0 bases, the J end by 0 bases, with 5 bases between. The germline gives CDR1 LNHDA, CDR2 SQIVND (reference sequence). CDR3 length: 15 amino acids. The CDR3 reads CASSIEGANTGELFF. The CDR3 DNA follows: TGTGCCAGTAGTATAGAGGGTGCGAACACCGGGGAGCTGTTTTTT.

The DNA for the CDR3 is TGTGCCAGCAGCTTTGGAGGGACTGGGGGGGAGACCCAGTACTTC. This sequence encodes CASSFGGTGGETQYF. The genes are TRBV7-2 and TRBJ2-5; D possibly corresponds to TRBD2 (6 bases). This CDR3 has 15 residues. Germline V gene data show CDR1 as SGHTA and CDR2 as FQGNSA. V lost 3 bases and J 5 bases, leaving 16 bases between the germline ends.

The chain recombines TRBV2 with TRBJ1-6; 7 positions agree with TRBD1. The CDR3 extends over 13 amino acids. J gave up 7 bases and V 8 bases, and 5 bases lay outside the gene matches. Germline-derived CDR1 and CDR2 are SNHLY and FYNNEI. In nucleotides, the CDR3 is TGTGCCAGCGGCGGGACAGAGAATTCACCCCTCCACTTT. Amino acids: CASGGTENSPLHF.

This chain uses TRBV3-1 with TRBJ2-7, with 9 positions matching TRBD2. Trimming removed 1 base from V and 0 bases from J; junction bases left unmatched: 4. The CDR3 length is 16 residues. Looked up from germline, CDR1 is LGHDT and CDR2 is YNNKEL (reference sequence). The CDR3 reads CASSQGGLATSYEQYF. The CDR3 coding sequence is TGTGCCAGCAGCCAAGGCGGACTAGCGACCTCCTACGAGCAGTACTTC.

The chain uses TRBV14 and TRBJ2-7; D gene uncertain. CDR3 length equals 14 residues. CDR1 is SGHDN and CDR2 is FVKESK in the germline V gene. V lost 3 bases, J lost 2 bases, and 11 bases lay in between. Here the CDR3 reads CASSQGIPPYEQYF. For the CDR3, the DNA is TGTGCCAGCAGCCAGGGTATCCCTCCCTACGAGCAGTACTTC.

This chain links TRBV3-1 with TRBJ2-1; 9 bases are a match to TRBD2. The V gene end was trimmed by 3 bases and the J gene end by 7 bases; junction bases not matched to a gene: 7. CDR3 length equals 15 residues. Germline V gene sequence: CDR1 LGHDT, CDR2 YNNKEL (reference sequence). The chain's CDR3 is CASSQAGGPRNEQFF. CDR3 sequence (DNA): TGTGCCAGCAGCCAGGCGGGGGGGCCACGGAATGAGCAGTTCTTC.

V is TRBV11-2 and J is TRBJ2-5; D remains unclear. Trimming shortened V by 3 bases and J by 2 bases, and 16 bases separated the two germline ends. CDR3 length equals 16 residues. The germline CDR1 and CDR2 sequences are SGHAT and FQNNGV. This CDR3 reads CASSFRTAALQETQYF. CDR3 nucleotides: TGTGCCAGCAGCTTTAGGACGGCCGCTCTTCAAGAGACCCAGTACTTC.

This chain uses TRBV5-4 with TRBJ2-1, with 8 nucleotides matching TRBD2. The germline V gene has CDR1 SGHNT and CDR2 YYREEE (reference sequence). J lost 7 bases, V lost 0 bases, and 6 bases had no gene match. This CDR3 is 15 amino acids long. The CDR3 DNA is TGTGCCAGCAGCTTGGAGGTAGCGGGAACGAATGAGCAGTTCTTC. This encodes CASSLEVAGTNEQFF.

The chain uses TRBV6-6 and TRBJ1-2; 10 positions agree with TRBD1. The V gene end was trimmed by 0 bases and the J gene end by 0 bases; junction bases not matched to a gene: 1. Germline CDR1 reads MNHNY; CDR2 reads SVGAGI (reference sequence). The length of the CDR3 is 16 residues. As DNA, the CDR3 is TGTGCCAGCAGTTACTCAGGGACAGGGGCTAACTATGGCTACACCTTC. Protein: CASSYSGTGANYGYTF.

The CDR3 nucleotides read TGTGCCAGCAGCCCACGGGGGACTAGCGGGGGATCTAGCACAGATACGCAGTATTTT. This sequence encodes CASSPRGTSGGSSTDTQYF. The J gene is TRBJ2-3, the V gene TRBV7-9; 14 bases agree with TRBD2. This CDR3 is 19 amino acids long. The germline V gene encodes CDR1 SEHNR and CDR2 FQNEAQ (reference sequence). V lost 5 bases to trimming and J lost 0 bases; unmatched junction nucleotides: 10.

This chain joins TRBV7-9 and TRBJ2-3; 10 bases fit TRBD2. Germline values: CDR1 SEHNR, CDR2 FQNEAQ (reference sequence). There are 16 residues in the CDR3. V trimming: 4 bases; J trimming: 3 bases; junction bases outside the gene matches: 7. The CDR3 region is CASSSSGGAATDTQYF. CDR3 DNA sequence: TGTGCCAGCAGCTCGAGCGGGGGGGCCGCGACAGATACGCAGTATTTT.

The rearrangement joins TRBV5-4 to TRBJ2-5; 7 bases fit TRBD2. Per germline, CDR1 SGHNT and CDR2 YYREEE (reference sequence). The CDR3 loop spans 15 amino acids. V shed 1 base and J 3 bases; nucleotides not matched to a gene: 6. The CDR3 loop reads CASSLPLGGEETQYF. As DNA, the CDR3 is TGTGCCAGCAGCTTGCCGTTGGGGGGGGAAGAGACCCAGTACTTC.

The V call is TRBV5-4, the J call TRBJ2-6; a weak D match, TRBD2 (7 bases). The CDR3 has 15 residues. Germline V CDR1 and CDR2: SGHNT, YYREEE (reference sequence). Trimming stripped 4 bases from V and 4 bases from J, with 12 bases between. The CDR3 DNA reads TGTGCCAGCAGCGGCGGGGGCACCGGGGCCAACGTCCTGACTTTC. Translated, it gives CASSGGGTGANVLTF.